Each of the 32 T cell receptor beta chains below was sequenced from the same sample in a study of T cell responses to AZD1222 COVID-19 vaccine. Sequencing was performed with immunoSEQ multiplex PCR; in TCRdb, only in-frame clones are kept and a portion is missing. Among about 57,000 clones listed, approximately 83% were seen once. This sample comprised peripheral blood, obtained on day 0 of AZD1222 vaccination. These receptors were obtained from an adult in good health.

CDR3 in amino acids: CASSSGTENNSPLHF. In DNA, the CDR3 is TGTGCCAGCAGTTCAGGGACAGAAAATAATTCACCCCTCCACTTT. This chain connects TRBV3-1 (or the pseudogene TRBV3-2) to TRBJ1-6; TRBD1 matches at 7 bases. Germline CDR1 and CDR2: LGHDT and YNNKEL (reference sequence). This CDR3 spans 15 amino acids. V gave up 6 bases and J gave up 5 bases; unmatched junction bases: 7.

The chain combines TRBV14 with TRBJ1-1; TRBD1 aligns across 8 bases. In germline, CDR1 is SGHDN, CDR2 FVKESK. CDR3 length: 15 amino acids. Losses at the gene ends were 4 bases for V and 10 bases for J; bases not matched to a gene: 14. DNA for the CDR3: TGTGCCAGCAGCCCCGAAATACGACAGGGGAGGAGAGCTTTCTTT. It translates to CASSPEIRQGRRAFF.

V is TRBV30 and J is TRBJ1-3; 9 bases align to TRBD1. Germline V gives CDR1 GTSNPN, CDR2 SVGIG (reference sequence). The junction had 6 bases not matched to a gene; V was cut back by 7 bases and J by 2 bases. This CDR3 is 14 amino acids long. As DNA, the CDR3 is TGTGCCTCGAAGACAGGGGGGGCTGGAAACACCATATATTTT. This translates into CASKTGGAGNTIYF. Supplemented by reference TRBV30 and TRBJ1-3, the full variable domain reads SQTIHQWPATLVQPVGSPLSLECTVEGTSNPNLYWYRQAAGRGLQLLFYSVGIGQISSEVPQNLSASRPQDRQFILSSKKLLLSDSGFYLCASKTGGAGNTIYFGEGSWLTVV.

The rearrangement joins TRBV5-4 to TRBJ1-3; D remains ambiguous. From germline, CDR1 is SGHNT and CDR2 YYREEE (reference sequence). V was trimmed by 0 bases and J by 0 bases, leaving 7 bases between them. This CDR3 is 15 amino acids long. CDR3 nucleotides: TGTGCCAGCAGCTTGGTTGGGTACTCTGGAAACACCATATATTTT. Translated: CASSLVGYSGNTIYF.

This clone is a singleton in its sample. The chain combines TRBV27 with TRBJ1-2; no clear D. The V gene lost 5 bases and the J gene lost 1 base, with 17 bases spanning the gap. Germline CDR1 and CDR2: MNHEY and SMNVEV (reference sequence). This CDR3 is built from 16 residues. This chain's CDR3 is CASSLIVSGYNYGYTF. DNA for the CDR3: TGTGCCAGCAGTCTGATCGTATCAGGTTATAACTATGGCTACACCTTC.

The DNA for the CDR3 is TGTGCCCACTTTAAGGGACAGGGGATGGTTAACTATGGCTACACCTTC. Translating it yields CAHFKGQGMVNYGYTF. The chain employs TRBV30 and TRBJ1-2; TRBD1 aligns across 10 bases. J lost 1 base, V lost 8 bases, and 13 bases had no gene match. Looked up from germline, CDR1 is GTSNPN and CDR2 is SVGIG (reference sequence). The CDR3 runs to 16 residues.

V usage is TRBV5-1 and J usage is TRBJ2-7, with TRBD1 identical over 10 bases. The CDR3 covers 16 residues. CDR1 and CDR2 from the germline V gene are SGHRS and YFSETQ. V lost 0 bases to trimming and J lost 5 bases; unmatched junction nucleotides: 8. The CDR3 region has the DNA TGCGCCAGCAGCTTGGCCGGGGCGACAGGGGGCAACGAGCAGTACTTC. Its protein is CASSLAGATGGNEQYF.

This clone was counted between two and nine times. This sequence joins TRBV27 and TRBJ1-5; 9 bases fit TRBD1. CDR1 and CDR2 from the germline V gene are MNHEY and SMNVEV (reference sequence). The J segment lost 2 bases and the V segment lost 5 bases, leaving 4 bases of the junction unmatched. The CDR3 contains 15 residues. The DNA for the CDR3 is TGTGCCAGCAGTGGGGACAGGGAACGCAATCAGCCCCAGCATTTT. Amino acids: CASSGDRERNQPQHF.

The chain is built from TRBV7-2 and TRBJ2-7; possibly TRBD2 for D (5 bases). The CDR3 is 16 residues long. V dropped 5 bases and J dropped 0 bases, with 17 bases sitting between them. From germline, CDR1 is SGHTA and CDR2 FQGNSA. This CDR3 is CASSGVGLRDSYEQYF. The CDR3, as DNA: TGTGCCAGCAGCGGAGTAGGTCTGAGGGACTCCTACGAGCAGTACTTC.

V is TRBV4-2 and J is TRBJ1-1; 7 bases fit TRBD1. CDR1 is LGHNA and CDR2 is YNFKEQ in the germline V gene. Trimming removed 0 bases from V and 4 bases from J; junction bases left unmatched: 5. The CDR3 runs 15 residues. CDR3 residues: CASSQDHRGSTEAFF. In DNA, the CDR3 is TGTGCCAGCAGCCAAGATCACAGGGGATCCACTGAAGCTTTCTTT.

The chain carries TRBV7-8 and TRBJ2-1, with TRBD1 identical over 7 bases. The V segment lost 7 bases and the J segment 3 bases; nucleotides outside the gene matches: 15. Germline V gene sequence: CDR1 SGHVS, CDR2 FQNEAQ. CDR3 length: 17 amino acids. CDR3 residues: CASTEGAGTLIYNEQFF. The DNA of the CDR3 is TGTGCCAGCACCGAGGGGGCCGGGACACTGATCTACAATGAGCAGTTCTTC. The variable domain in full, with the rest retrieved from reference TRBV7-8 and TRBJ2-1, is GAGVSQSPRYKVAKRGQDVALRCDPISGHVSLFWYQQALGQGPEFLTYFQNEAQLDKSGLPSDRFFAERPEGSVSTLKIQRTQQEDSAVYLCASTEGAGTLIYNEQFFGPGTRLTVL.

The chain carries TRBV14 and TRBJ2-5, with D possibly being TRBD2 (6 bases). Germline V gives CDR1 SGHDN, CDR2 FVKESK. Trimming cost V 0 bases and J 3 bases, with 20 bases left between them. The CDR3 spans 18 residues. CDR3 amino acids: CASSQEFPGTQYKETQYF. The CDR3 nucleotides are TGTGCCAGCAGCCAAGAATTCCCCGGGACTCAGTATAAAGAGACCCAGTACTTC.

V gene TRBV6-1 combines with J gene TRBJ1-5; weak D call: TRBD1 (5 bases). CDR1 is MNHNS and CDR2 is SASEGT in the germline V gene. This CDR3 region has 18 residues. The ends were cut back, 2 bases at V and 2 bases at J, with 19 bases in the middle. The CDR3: CASSERFGLRVRNQPQHF. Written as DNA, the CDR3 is TGTGCCAGCAGTGAAAGGTTCGGACTCAGGGTCCGCAATCAGCCCCAGCATTTT.

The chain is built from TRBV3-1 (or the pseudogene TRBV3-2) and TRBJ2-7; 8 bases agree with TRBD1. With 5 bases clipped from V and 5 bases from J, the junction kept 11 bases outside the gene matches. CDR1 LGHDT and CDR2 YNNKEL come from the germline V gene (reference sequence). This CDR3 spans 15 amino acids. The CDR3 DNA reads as TGTGCCAGCAGCGCCCGAGGACAGGGTTTCAACGAGCAGTACTTC. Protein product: CASSARGQGFNEQYF.

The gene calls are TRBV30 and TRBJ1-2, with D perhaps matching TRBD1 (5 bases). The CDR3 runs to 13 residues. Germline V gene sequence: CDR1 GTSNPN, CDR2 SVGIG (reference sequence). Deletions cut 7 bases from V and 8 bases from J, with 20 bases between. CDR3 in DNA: TGTGCCTCGTTTTGGCCGGGACGGGTGGGCTACACCTTC. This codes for CASFWPGRVGYTF.

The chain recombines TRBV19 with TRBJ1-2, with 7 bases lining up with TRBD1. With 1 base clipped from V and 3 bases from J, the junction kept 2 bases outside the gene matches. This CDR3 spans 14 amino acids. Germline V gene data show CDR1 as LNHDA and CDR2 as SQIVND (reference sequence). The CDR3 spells CASSIGDRDYGYTF. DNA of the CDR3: TGTGCCAGTAGTATAGGAGACAGGGACTATGGCTACACCTTC.

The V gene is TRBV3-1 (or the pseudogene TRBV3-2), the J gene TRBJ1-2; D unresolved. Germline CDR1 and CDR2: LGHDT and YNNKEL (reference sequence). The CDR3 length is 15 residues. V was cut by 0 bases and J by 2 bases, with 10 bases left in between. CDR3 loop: CASSQELLSNYGYTF. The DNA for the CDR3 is TGTGCCAGCAGCCAAGAATTGCTGTCAAACTATGGCTACACCTTC.

CDR3 loop: CASSSPRDRANYGYTF. The CDR3 DNA reads TGTGCCAGCAGCTCGCCGCGGGACAGGGCTAACTATGGCTACACCTTC. The J gene is TRBJ1-2, the V gene TRBV7-8; 9 nucleotides agree with TRBD1. The V gene end was trimmed by 4 bases and the J gene end by 0 bases; junction bases not matched to a gene: 6. CDR1 is SGHVS and CDR2 is FQNEAQ in the germline V gene. The length of the CDR3 is 16 residues. Based on the CDR3 plus reference TRBV7-8 and TRBJ1-2, the full variable domain is GAGVSQSPRYKVAKRGQDVALRCDPISGHVSLFWYQQALGQGPEFLTYFQNEAQLDKSGLPSDRFFAERPEGSVSTLKIQRTQQEDSAVYLCASSSPRDRANYGYTFGSGTRLTVV.

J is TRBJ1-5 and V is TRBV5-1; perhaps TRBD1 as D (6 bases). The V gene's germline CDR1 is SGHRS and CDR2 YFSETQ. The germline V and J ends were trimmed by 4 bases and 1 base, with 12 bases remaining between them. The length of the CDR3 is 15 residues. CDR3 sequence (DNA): TGCGCCAGCAGCACCCGGGACAAGAGCAATCAGCCCCAGCATTTT. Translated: CASSTRDKSNQPQHF.

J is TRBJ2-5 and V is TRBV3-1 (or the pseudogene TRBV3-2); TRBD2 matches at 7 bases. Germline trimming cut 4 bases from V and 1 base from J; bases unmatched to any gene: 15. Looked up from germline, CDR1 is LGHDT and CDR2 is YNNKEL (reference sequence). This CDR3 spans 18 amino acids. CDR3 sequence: CASSLWVSGGGLQETQYF. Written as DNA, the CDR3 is TGTGCCAGCAGCCTGTGGGTTTCGGGGGGAGGCCTCCAAGAGACCCAGTACTTC.

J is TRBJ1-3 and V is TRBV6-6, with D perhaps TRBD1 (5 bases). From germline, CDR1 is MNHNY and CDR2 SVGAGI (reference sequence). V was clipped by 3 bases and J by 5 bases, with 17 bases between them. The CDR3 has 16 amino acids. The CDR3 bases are TGTGCCAGCAGTTATCACCGGGACTTAGGAAGAAACACCATATATTTT. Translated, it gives CASSYHRDLGRNTIYF.

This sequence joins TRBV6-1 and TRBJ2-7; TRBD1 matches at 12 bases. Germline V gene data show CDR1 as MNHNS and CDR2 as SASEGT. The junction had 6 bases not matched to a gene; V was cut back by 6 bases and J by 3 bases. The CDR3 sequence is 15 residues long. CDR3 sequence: CASRPGTGGVYEQYF. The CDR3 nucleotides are TGTGCCAGCAGGCCCGGGACAGGGGGCGTCTACGAGCAGTACTTC.

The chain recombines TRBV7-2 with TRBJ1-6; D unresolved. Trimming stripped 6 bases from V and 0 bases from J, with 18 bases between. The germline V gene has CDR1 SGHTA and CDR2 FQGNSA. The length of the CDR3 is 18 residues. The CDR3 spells CASRSDWALSSYNSPLHF. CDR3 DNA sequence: TGTGCCAGCAGATCAGACTGGGCCCTAAGCTCCTATAATTCACCCCTCCACTTT.

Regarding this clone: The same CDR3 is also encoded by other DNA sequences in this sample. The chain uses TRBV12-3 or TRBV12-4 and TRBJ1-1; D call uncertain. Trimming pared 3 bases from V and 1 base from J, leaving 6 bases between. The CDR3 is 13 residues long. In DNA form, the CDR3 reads TGTGCCAGCAGTTTCGTCGGGAACACTGAAGCTTTCTTT. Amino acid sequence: CASSFVGNTEAFF.

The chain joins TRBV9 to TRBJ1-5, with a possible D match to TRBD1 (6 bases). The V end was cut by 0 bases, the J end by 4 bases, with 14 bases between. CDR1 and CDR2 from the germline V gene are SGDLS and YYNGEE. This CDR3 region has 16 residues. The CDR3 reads CASSVDGRGPNQPQHF. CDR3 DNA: TGTGCCAGCAGCGTAGATGGCAGGGGCCCGAATCAGCCCCAGCATTTT. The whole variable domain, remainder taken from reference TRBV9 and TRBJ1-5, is DSGVTQTPKHLITATGQRVTLRCSPRSGDLSVYWYQQSLDQGLQFLIQYYNGEERAKGNILERFSAQQFPDLHSELNLSSLELGDSALYFCASSVDGRGPNQPQHFGDGTRLSIL.

The CDR3 region has the DNA TGCGCCAGCAGCTTGGCCGGCGGGAATAATTCACCCCTCCACTTT. This translates into CASSLAGGNNSPLHF. The chain uses TRBV5-1 and TRBJ1-6; no definite D call. Trimming took off 0 bases at V and 5 bases at J, with 9 bases between the two ends. The germline CDR1 and CDR2 sequences are SGHRS and YFSETQ. The CDR3 has 15 residues. Supplemented by reference TRBV5-1 and TRBJ1-6, the full variable domain reads KAGVTQTPRYLIKTRGQQVTLSCSPISGHRSVSWYQQTPGQGLQFLFEYFSETQRNKGNFPGRFSGRQFSNSRSEMNVSTLELGDSALYLCASSLAGGNNSPLHFGNGTRLTVT.

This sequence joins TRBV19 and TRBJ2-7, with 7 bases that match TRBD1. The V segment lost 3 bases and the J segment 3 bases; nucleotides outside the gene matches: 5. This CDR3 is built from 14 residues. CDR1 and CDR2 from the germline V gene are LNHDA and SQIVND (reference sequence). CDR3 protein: CASSIAGGNYEQYF. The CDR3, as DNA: TGTGCCAGTAGTATTGCAGGGGGTAACTACGAGCAGTACTTC.

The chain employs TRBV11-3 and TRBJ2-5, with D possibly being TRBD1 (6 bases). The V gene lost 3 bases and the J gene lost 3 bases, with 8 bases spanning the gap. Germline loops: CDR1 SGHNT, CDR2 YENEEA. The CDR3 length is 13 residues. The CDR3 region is CASSFTGKETQYF. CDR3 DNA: TGTGCCAGCAGCTTTACAGGGAAAGAGACCCAGTACTTC.

The CDR3 DNA follows: TGTGCCTGGAGTCGCGGCGGGGATGAAAAACTGTTTTTT. Translating gives CAWSRGGDEKLFF. The chain links TRBV30 to TRBJ1-4; D uncertain. Trimming took 2 bases from V and 6 from J, leaving 10 bases between them. CDR1 and CDR2 (germline): GTSNPN, SVGIG (reference sequence). This CDR3 has 13 residues.

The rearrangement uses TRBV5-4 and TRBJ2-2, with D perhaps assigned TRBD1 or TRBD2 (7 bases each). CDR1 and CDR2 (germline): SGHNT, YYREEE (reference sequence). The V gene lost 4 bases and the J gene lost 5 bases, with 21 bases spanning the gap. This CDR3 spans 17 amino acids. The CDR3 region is CASSEPQRQGGTGELFF. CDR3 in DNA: TGTGCCAGCAGCGAGCCTCAAAGACAGGGAGGGACCGGGGAGCTGTTTTTT.

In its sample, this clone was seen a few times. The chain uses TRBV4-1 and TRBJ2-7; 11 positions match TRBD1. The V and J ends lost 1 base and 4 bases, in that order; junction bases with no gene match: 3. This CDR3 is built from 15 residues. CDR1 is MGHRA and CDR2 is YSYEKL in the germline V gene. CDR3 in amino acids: CASSQGGTGGYEQYF. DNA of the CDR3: TGCGCCAGCAGCCAAGGAGGGACAGGGGGTTACGAGCAGTACTTC.

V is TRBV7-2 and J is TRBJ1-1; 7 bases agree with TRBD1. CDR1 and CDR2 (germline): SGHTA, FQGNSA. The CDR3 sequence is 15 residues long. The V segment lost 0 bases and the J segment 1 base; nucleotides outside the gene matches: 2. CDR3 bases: TGTGCCAGCAGCTTAGCCGACAGGGAGAACACTGAAGCTTTCTTT. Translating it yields CASSLADRENTEAFF.